This is a list of T cell receptor beta chains from one sample in a study of blood T cell repertoires in COVID-19. The repertoire was sequenced with immunoSEQ multiplex PCR; TCRdb's copy has only in-frame clones and lacks some. The table shows some 400,000 clones, with approximately 87% occurring only once. The specimen sequenced was peripheral blood. These receptors were collected from a woman aged 25-40 years with COVID-19, enrolled during active disease. The CDR3 runs from the conserved cysteine through the conserved F or W. The D gene is left open where the match is weak. A row's size may be missing; if present it is once, few, many or a size class.

cdr3_nt cdr3_aa j_call d_call clone_size v_call
TGCGCCAGCAGTACCGAACTCACCACAGATACGCAGTATTTT CASSTELTTDTQYF TRBJ2-3 NA NA TRBV10-1
TGTGCCTGGAGTGCCTCGGGGTCCTGGGCTGGAAACACCATATATTTT CAWSASGSWAGNTIYF TRBJ1-3 NA once TRBV30
TGTGCCAGCAGCTTAACTAGCGGGAGCTACGAGCAGTACTTC CASSLTSGSYEQYF TRBJ2-7 TRBD2 NA TRBV13
TGTGCCACCAGACTAGCGGGCTCAAGCTCCTACGAGCAGTACTTC CATRLAGSSSYEQYF TRBJ2-7 TRBD2 once TRBV6-5
TGCGCCAGCAGCTTGGCCCGGACAGACTATGGCTACACCTTC CASSLARTDYGYTF TRBJ1-2 NA NA TRBV5-1
TGTGCCAGCAGTGAAGGACAGGGGAGAAAGAACACTGAAGCTTTCTTT CASSEGQGRKNTEAFF TRBJ1-1 TRBD1 few TRBV25-1
TGTGCCAGCAGGGGACTAGTGCCAGATACGCAGTATTTT CASRGLVPDTQYF TRBJ2-3 TRBD2 NA TRBV27
TGTGCCATCAGCCCGGGACAGGCCCCCTACGAGCAGTACTTC CAISPGQAPYEQYF TRBJ2-7 TRBD1 NA TRBV10-3
TGTGCCAGCTCACCACCCGGGGGGAACACCGGGGAGCTGTTTTTT CASSPPGGNTGELFF TRBJ2-2 NA NA TRBV18
TGTGCCAGCAGCTTTCAGGGCGCCTCCTACGAGCAGTACTTC CASSFQGASYEQYF TRBJ2-7 NA NA TRBV11-2
TGTGCCAGCTCACTGGACATGGGCTCTGGGGCCAACGTCCTGACTTTC CASSLDMGSGANVLTF TRBJ2-6 NA NA TRBV18
TGTGCCAGCAGACACCGGGACAGGGTTCCCAATGAGCAGTTCTTC CASRHRDRVPNEQFF TRBJ2-1 TRBD1 NA TRBV7-2
TGTGCCAGCAGCTTGGGCCCAGCAGGCAATGAGCAGTTCTTC CASSLGPAGNEQFF TRBJ2-1 NA NA TRBV11-2
TGCGCCAGCAGCGCCGGACAGGCTTTCCTCGAGCAGTACTTC CASSAGQAFLEQYF TRBJ2-7 TRBD1 NA TRBV5-1
TGCGCCAGCAGCCAGGCCGGGACTCCGACCCTCGAGCAGTACTTC CASSQAGTPTLEQYF TRBJ2-7 NA NA TRBV4-3
TGTGCCAGCAGTGAATTGCGGGATAATTCACCCCTCCACTTT CASSELRDNSPLHF TRBJ1-6 NA NA TRBV2
TGCGCCAGCAGCCTAAAGCGGGACGAAGGCGATGAGCAGTTCTTC CASSLKRDEGDEQFF TRBJ2-1 TRBD2 NA TRBV5-1
TGTGCCAGCAGCCGCGGACTAGCGGTGTACAATGAGCAGTTCTTC CASSRGLAVYNEQFF TRBJ2-1 TRBD2 once TRBV6-2/TRBV6-3
TGCGCCAGCAGCGGAGGGACTAGCGGAAGCTCCTACGAGCAGTACTTC CASSGGTSGSSYEQYF TRBJ2-7 TRBD2 NA TRBV5-1
TGTGCCAGCAGCCAATTGCAAAGGGGAGGAACTGAAGCTTTCTTT CASSQLQRGGTEAFF TRBJ1-1 NA few TRBV16
TGTGCCTGTCGCCTAGCGGGACATTACAATGAGCAGTTCTTC CACRLAGHYNEQFF TRBJ2-1 TRBD2 NA TRBV30
TGTGCCAGCAGCTCTCTTGACAGGGGGCAAGAGACCCAGTACTTC CASSSLDRGQETQYF TRBJ2-5 TRBD1 NA TRBV5-4
TGTGCCGCCGGGGGAGTGGGGACTGAAGCTTTCTTT CAAGGVGTEAFF TRBJ1-1 NA NA TRBV28
TGTGCCAGCAGGCCTACAGTGAACACTGAAGCTTTCTTT CASRPTVNTEAFF TRBJ1-1 NA NA TRBV6-5
TGTGCCTGGAGTCCAGGGACAGGGGATGGCTACACCTTC CAWSPGTGDGYTF TRBJ1-2 TRBD1 once TRBV30
TGTGCCAGCAGTTACGGGGGGGGATCTGGAAACACCATATATTTT CASSYGGGSGNTIYF TRBJ1-3 NA NA TRBV6-5
TGCAGTGCCCCCGGGATCCACGAGCAGTACTTC CSAPGIHEQYF TRBJ2-7 NA NA TRBV20-1
TGTGCCAGCATCAGCGGGACAGGGGGAGCTGGAAACACCATATATTTT CASISGTGGAGNTIYF TRBJ1-3 TRBD1 NA TRBV6-6
TGTGCCAGCAGCCGGACAGGGTTTGGAAACACCATATATTTT CASSRTGFGNTIYF TRBJ1-3 TRBD1 NA TRBV5-6
TGTGCCAGTAGTATTGGACAGGGTAGCGCCGAGCAGTACTTC CASSIGQGSAEQYF TRBJ2-7 TRBD1 NA TRBV19
TGTGCCAGCAGTTCTACACAGGCTAACTATGGCTACACCTTC CASSSTQANYGYTF TRBJ1-2 NA NA TRBV27
TGTGCCAGCAGCTTAATCGGGGGTTATAATGAAAAACTGTTTTTT CASSLIGGYNEKLFF TRBJ1-4 NA NA TRBV11-2
TGTGCCAGCAGCTTAGAAAGGACTAGCGGGAGGGGGACAGATACGCAGTATTTT CASSLERTSGRGTDTQYF TRBJ2-3 TRBD2 NA TRBV7-2
TGTGCCGGTCCGTGGGGGACAGGGATCTACGAGCAGTACTTC CAGPWGTGIYEQYF TRBJ2-7 TRBD1 NA TRBV11-2
TGTGCCAGCATCGGGGGCAATCAGCCCCAGCATTTT CASIGGNQPQHF TRBJ1-5 NA NA TRBV28
TGTGCCAGCAGTGAAGCAACGGGGGGCACAGATACGCAGTATTTT CASSEATGGTDTQYF TRBJ2-3 NA NA TRBV6-1
TGTGCCAGCAGCGGACCGGGACTTAGGGGGACCCAGTACTTC CASSGPGLRGTQYF TRBJ2-5 NA NA TRBV5-6
TGCGCCAGCAGCCAGGCCTTAAGGGGGAGCTCCTACGAGCAGTACTTC CASSQALRGSSYEQYF TRBJ2-7 NA NA TRBV4-1
TGCGCCAGCAGCCGCGTGACAGGGATCTACGAGCAGTACTTC CASSRVTGIYEQYF TRBJ2-7 TRBD1 NA TRBV4-1
TGTGCCAGCCTGGTAGGGCCCCCGAGCGGCTTCTACGAGCAGTACTTC CASLVGPPSGFYEQYF TRBJ2-7 NA NA TRBV2
TGTGCCAGCAGCCCGACGCTAGCGGGAGTTATCTACAATGAGCAGTTCTTC CASSPTLAGVIYNEQFF TRBJ2-1 TRBD2 NA TRBV7-2
TGTGCCACTACCCTAGCGGGAGGGCCTTTAGAGACCCAGTACTTC CATTLAGGPLETQYF TRBJ2-5 TRBD2 once TRBV10-3
TGCGCCAGCAGGTACGGTGCAGATACGCAGTATTTT CASRYGADTQYF TRBJ2-3 NA NA TRBV5-1
TGTGCCACCAGTGATTTCGGGGAGTACACAGATACGCAGTATTTT CATSDFGEYTDTQYF TRBJ2-3 NA NA TRBV24-1
TGTGCCACCAGTGATAGCCTAGTTCTGAGTCGCAATGAGCAGTTCTTC CATSDSLVLSRNEQFF TRBJ2-1 NA NA TRBV24-1
TGTGCCAGCAGCGCTCAGGGGCGCCAGGGTGAAAAACTGTTTTTT CASSAQGRQGEKLFF TRBJ1-4 NA NA TRBV9
TGTGCCAGTAGTAACACCGGGACAGTGTCCGAGCAGTACTTC CASSNTGTVSEQYF TRBJ2-7 TRBD1 NA TRBV19
TGTGCCAGCACCGCGACAGGGGTAGGATCACCCCTCCACTTT CASTATGVGSPLHF TRBJ1-6 TRBD1 NA TRBV6-5
TGTGCCAGCAGCTTGCCAGGGGGCAATGGCTACACCTTC CASSLPGGNGYTF TRBJ1-2 TRBD1 NA TRBV5-6
TGTGCCAGCAGCTTGGGGCGGGAGACCGGGGAGCTGTTTTTT CASSLGRETGELFF TRBJ2-2 TRBD2 NA TRBV5-4
TGTGCCAGCAGTGAACTAGCGGGAGGGCCGGCCGGGGAGCTGTTTTTT CASSELAGGPAGELFF TRBJ2-2 TRBD2 NA TRBV2
TGTGCCAGCAGTTACGGGACAGGGTTCACCGGGGAGCTGTTTTTT CASSYGTGFTGELFF TRBJ2-2 TRBD1 NA TRBV11-3
TGTGCCAGCAGTGGGACAGGGGGCAATGAGCAGTTCTTC CASSGTGGNEQFF TRBJ2-1 TRBD1 NA TRBV25-1
TGCGCCAGCAGCCAAGATAGTACAGGGAGACAGCCCCAGCATTTT CASSQDSTGRQPQHF TRBJ1-5 NA NA TRBV4-1
TGTGCCACCAGTCCCCCGACAAGCGGGAGGTACGAGCAGTACTTC CATSPPTSGRYEQYF TRBJ2-7 TRBD2 NA TRBV15
TGTGCCAGCTCACCGCGGGAGAAAATTTACGAGCAGTACTTC CASSPREKIYEQYF TRBJ2-7 TRBD2 NA TRBV18
TGTGCCAGCACCCTAGAATCCTACAATGAGCAGTTCTTC CASTLESYNEQFF TRBJ2-1 NA NA TRBV28